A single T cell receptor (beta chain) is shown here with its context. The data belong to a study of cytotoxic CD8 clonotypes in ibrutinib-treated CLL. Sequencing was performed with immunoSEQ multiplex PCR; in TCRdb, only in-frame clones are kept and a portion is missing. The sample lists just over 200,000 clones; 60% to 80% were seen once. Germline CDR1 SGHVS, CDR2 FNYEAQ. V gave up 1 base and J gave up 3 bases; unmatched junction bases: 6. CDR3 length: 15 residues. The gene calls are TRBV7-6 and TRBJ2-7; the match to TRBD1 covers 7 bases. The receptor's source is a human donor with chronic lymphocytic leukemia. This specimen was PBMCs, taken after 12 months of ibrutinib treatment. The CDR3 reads CASSLDRQGNYEQYF. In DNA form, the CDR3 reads TGTGCCAGCAGCTTAGATCGACAGGGCAACTACGAGCAGTACTTC.